This entry lists 20 T cell receptor beta chains sequenced from one sample in a study of STAT5B mutations in CD4+ large granular lymphocyte leukemia. This table comes from immunoSEQ multiplex PCR, and its TCRdb copy is limited to in-frame clones, with some not included. The repertoire holds under 35,000 clones, approximately 80% seen once, with approximately 2.3% in the top ten. The specimen was CD4+ T cells from blood buffy coats. The receptor source for this set is a human donor in good health.

This rearrangement joins TRBV9 to TRBJ2-1; a possible D gene is TRBD2 (6 bases). The V and J ends lost 0 bases and 8 bases respectively, with 12 bases between them. The CDR3 is made up of 14 amino acids. CDR1 and CDR2 from the germline V gene are SGDLS and YYNGEE. The chain's CDR3 is CASSVVLGGHEQFF. DNA of the CDR3: TGTGCCAGCAGCGTAGTGCTAGGAGGGCATGAGCAGTTCTTC. Combining the CDR3 with reference TRBV9 and TRBJ2-1 gives the whole variable domain DSGVTQTPKHLITATGQRVTLRCSPRSGDLSVYWYQQSLDQGLQFLIQYYNGEERAKGNILERFSAQQFPDLHSELNLSSLELGDSALYFCASSVVLGGHEQFFGPGTRLTVL.

V usage is TRBV2 and J usage is TRBJ1-3; D unclear. CDR3 length: 13 residues. V was clipped by 4 bases and J by 0 bases, with 4 bases between them. The germline V gene has CDR1 SNHLY and CDR2 FYNNEI. CDR3: CASSGPSGNTIYF. CDR3 nucleotides: TGTGCCAGCAGTGGGCCCTCTGGAAACACCATATATTTT.

This chain links TRBV7-6 with TRBJ1-3; TRBD1 is a possible D gene (5 bases). Germline values: CDR1 SGHVS, CDR2 FNYEAQ. The CDR3 sequence is 16 residues long. V lost 3 bases, J lost 0 bases, and 12 bases lay in between. CDR3 sequence reads: CASSFTAQDSGNTIYF. The DNA of the CDR3 is TGTGCCAGCAGCTTTACCGCACAGGACTCTGGAAACACCATATATTTT.

The gene calls are TRBV2 and TRBJ2-7; D not certain. CDR1 SNHLY and CDR2 FYNNEI come from the germline V gene. With 4 bases removed from V and 2 bases from J, the gap between germline ends came to 9 bases. The CDR3 sequence is 13 residues long. CDR3 nucleotide sequence: TGTGCCAGCAGTGGGCCTGTAACCTACGAGCAGTACTTC. This gives the protein CASSGPVTYEQYF.

This chain uses TRBV11-3 with TRBJ2-7, with D perhaps matching TRBD1 or TRBD2 (5 bases each). The V end was cut by 1 base, the J end by 1 base, with 11 bases between. The CDR3 sequence is 15 residues long. CDR1 and CDR2 (germline): SGHNT, YENEEA. The CDR3 DNA follows: TGTGCCAGCAGCTTAGGTGGGACGATGTCCTACGAGCAGTACTTC. This gives the protein CASSLGGTMSYEQYF.

The chain has TRBV6-6 and TRBJ2-1; unclear D gene. The V end was cut by 6 bases, the J end by 2 bases, with 5 bases between. The CDR3 contains 12 residues. CDR1 is MNHNY and CDR2 is SVGAGI in the germline V gene (reference sequence). CDR3 sequence (DNA): TGTGCCAGCAGCACCCCCTACAATGAGCAGTTCTTC. This gives the protein CASSTPYNEQFF.

The rearrangement joins TRBV27 to TRBJ2-5; the D gene is possibly TRBD2 (6 bases). CDR3 size: 15 residues. Germline CDR1 reads MNHEY; CDR2 reads SMNVEV (reference sequence). V gave up 3 bases and J gave up 4 bases, with 15 bases separating them. CDR3 sequence: CASSFGRSTRETQYF. The CDR3 nucleotides read TGTGCCAGCAGTTTTGGGAGGAGCACGCGAGAGACCCAGTACTTC.

V is TRBV5-1 and J is TRBJ2-7, with a weak D call TRBD1 (6 bases). The V end was cut by 0 bases, the J end by 1 base, with 14 bases between. The germline CDR1 and CDR2 sequences are SGHRS and YFSETQ. This CDR3 contains 16 residues. The CDR3: CASSLEVGGVSYEQYF. The CDR3 DNA reads TGCGCCAGCAGCTTGGAGGTAGGGGGTGTTTCCTACGAGCAGTACTTC.

The J gene is TRBJ2-7, the V gene TRBV5-1; possibly TRBD1 or TRBD2 for D (5 bases each). Trimming pared 4 bases from V and 5 bases from J, leaving 10 bases between. The CDR3 spans 12 residues. The germline CDR1 and CDR2 sequences are SGHRS and YFSETQ. In nucleotides, the CDR3 is TGCGCCAGCAGCCTCCGGGGCGACGAGCAGTACTTC. Residues: CASSLRGDEQYF.

J is TRBJ2-5 and V is TRBV4-2, with TRBD2 matching 10 bases. The V gene end was trimmed by 0 bases and the J gene end by 5 bases; junction bases not matched to a gene: 9. The CDR3 contains 17 residues. CDR1 is LGHNA and CDR2 is YNFKEQ in the germline V gene. CDR3: CASSQEEAAGGRETQYF. In DNA form, the CDR3 reads TGTGCCAGCAGCCAAGAAGAGGCAGCGGGAGGGCGGGAGACCCAGTACTTC.

The chain has TRBV5-4 and TRBJ1-2; perhaps TRBD1 as D (5 bases). Deletions cut 3 bases from V and 2 bases from J, with 14 bases between. This CDR3 has 15 amino acids. CDR1 and CDR2 from the germline V gene are SGHNT and YYREEE (reference sequence). DNA of the CDR3: TGTGCCAGCAGCTCGGGGGACTTTCTAAACTATGGCTACACCTTC. As protein: CASSSGDFLNYGYTF.

The chain recombines TRBV19 with TRBJ1-5, with 8 bases identical to TRBD1. Germline loops: CDR1 LNHDA, CDR2 SQIVND (reference sequence). CDR3 length equals 15 residues. The J segment lost 6 bases and the V segment lost 3 bases, leaving 7 bases of the junction unmatched. CDR3 protein: CASSMGQGAAQPQHF. The CDR3 bases are TGTGCCAGTAGTATGGGTCAGGGGGCGGCTCAGCCCCAGCATTTT.

The V gene is TRBV6-1, the J gene TRBJ1-1, with TRBD1 matching 8 bases. After removal of 1 base from V and 10 bases from J, the junction contained 5 bases not matched to a gene. Germline assignment: CDR1 MNHNS and CDR2 SASEGT. The CDR3 has 13 residues. In DNA, the CDR3 is TGTGCCAGCAGTGAAGGACAGGGGAGGTTAGCTTTCTTT. Its protein product is CASSEGQGRLAFF.

The J gene is TRBJ1-1, the V gene TRBV19; perhaps TRBD1 as D (6 bases). This CDR3 has 13 residues. V was cut by 4 bases and J by 6 bases, with 12 bases left in between. The germline gives CDR1 LNHDA, CDR2 SQIVND (reference sequence). The CDR3 spells CASSTLNRAEAFF. In DNA form, the CDR3 reads TGTGCCAGTAGTACCTTGAACAGGGCTGAAGCTTTCTTT. Using reference TRBV19 and TRBJ1-1 for the parts outside the CDR3, the full variable domain is DGGITQSPKYLFRKEGQNVTLSCEQNLNHDAMYWYRQDPGQGLRLIYYSQIVNDFQKGDIAEGYSVSREKKESFPLTVTSAQKNPTAFYLCASSTLNRAEAFFGQGTRLTVV.

The gene calls are TRBV6-6 and TRBJ2-5, with D hard to call. The last part of the DNA fits TRBJ2-7 better; the J call may be wrong. From germline, CDR1 is MNHNY and CDR2 SVGAGI (reference sequence). The CDR3 runs 13 residues. In nucleotides, the CDR3 is TGTGCCAGCAGTTACGGCCAGAACTACGAGCAGTACTTC. It codes for CASSYGQNYEQYF.

This chain uses TRBV30 with TRBJ2-5; D tentatively fits TRBD1 or TRBD2 (6 bases each). Germline values: CDR1 GTSNPN, CDR2 SVGIG (reference sequence). The CDR3 has 14 amino acids. Trimming pared 0 bases from V and 5 bases from J, leaving 13 bases between. The CDR3 protein is CAWSVFGGRETQYF. The CDR3, as DNA: TGTGCCTGGAGTGTATTCGGGGGCCGGGAGACCCAGTACTTC.

This chain uses TRBV27 with TRBJ1-4; TRBD1 might be the D (5 bases). The CDR3 is 13 residues long. V was pared by 4 bases and J by 5 bases, with 8 bases between. Germline V lookup: CDR1 MNHEY, CDR2 SMNVEV (reference sequence). CDR3 sequence (DNA): TGTGCCAGCAGTTCGGGGGAGAATGAAAAACTGTTTTTT. It translates to CASSSGENEKLFF.

This rearrangement joins TRBV7-8 to TRBJ2-7; no clear D. Looked up from germline, CDR1 is SGHVS and CDR2 is FQNEAQ. The CDR3 consists of 14 residues. Trimming stripped 1 base from V and 1 base from J, with 8 bases between. The CDR3 coding sequence is TGTGCCAGCAGCTTAGGGGTAAAATCCTACGAGCAGTACTTC. Its protein product is CASSLGVKSYEQYF. The variable domain in full, with the rest retrieved from reference TRBV7-8 and TRBJ2-7, is GAGVSQSPRYKVAKRGQDVALRCDPISGHVSLFWYQQALGQGPEFLTYFQNEAQLDKSGLPSDRFFAERPEGSVSTLKIQRTQQEDSAVYLCASSLGVKSYEQYFGPGTRLTVT.

V usage is TRBV30 and J usage is TRBJ2-1, with D unresolved. Germline CDR1 is GTSNPN and CDR2 is SVGIG (reference sequence). CDR3 length equals 12 residues. Trimming pared 2 bases from V and 5 bases from J, leaving 7 bases between. This CDR3 reads CAWSSRDNEQFF. The DNA for the CDR3 is TGTGCCTGGAGTTCGAGAGACAATGAGCAGTTCTTC.

V gene TRBV15 combines with J gene TRBJ2-1; D is uncertain. Trimming shortened V by 3 bases and J by 1 base, and 16 bases separated the two germline ends. CDR1 is LNHNV and CDR2 is YYDKDF in the germline V gene (reference sequence). The CDR3 loop spans 17 amino acids. The CDR3 bases are TGTGCCACCAGCAGCCCTCCCCCACCCTTTTCCTACAATGAGCAGTTCTTC. Amino acids: CATSSPPPPFSYNEQFF.